Listed here are 15 T cell receptor beta chains from one sample, sequenced in a study of blood T cell repertoires in COVID-19. Some clones are missing from TCRdb's copy, which holds only in-frame ones; the method was immunoSEQ multiplex PCR. The sample holds 120,000 to 150,000 clones, approximately 87% seen once. Sequenced sample: peripheral blood. Receptors originate from a man in his fifties or sixties who had recovered from COVID-19.

In nucleotides, the CDR3 is TGCGCCAGCAGTACGTCCAGGAACACTGAAGCTTTCTTT. As protein: CASSTSRNTEAFF. V usage is TRBV5-1 and J usage is TRBJ1-1; D unresolved. Germline CDR1 and CDR2: SGHRS and YFSETQ. This CDR3 has 13 amino acids. With 5 bases removed from V and 1 base from J, the gap between germline ends came to 9 bases.

The chain employs TRBV18 and TRBJ1-6; 12 bases are a match to TRBD1. V lost 3 bases and J lost 12; bases outside the gene matches: 6. This CDR3 is built from 15 residues. Germline CDR1 reads KGHSH; CDR2 reads LQKENI. The CDR3 sequence: CASSPGQGAQGPLHF. The CDR3 DNA follows: TGTGCCAGCTCACCGGGACAGGGGGCGCAAGGACCCCTCCACTTT. Together with reference TRBV18 and TRBJ1-6, the CDR3 gives the full variable domain: NAGVMQNPRHLVRRRGQEARLRCSPMKGHSHVYWYRQLPEEGLKFMVYLQKENIIDESGMPKERFSAEFPKEGPSILRIQQVVRGDSAAYFCASSPGQGAQGPLHFGNGTRLTVT.

V is TRBV4-3 and J is TRBJ2-7; no clear D gene. Germline V CDR1 and CDR2: LGHNA, YSLEER. CDR3 length equals 13 residues. The germline V and J ends were trimmed by 4 bases and 0 bases, with 7 bases remaining between them. The DNA of the CDR3 is TGCGCCAGCAGCCCTGGTAGCTCCTACGAGCAGTACTTC. This gives the protein CASSPGSSYEQYF.

The chain joins TRBV7-2 to TRBJ1-1; a weak D match, TRBD1 (6 bases). This CDR3 is 18 amino acids long. Germline CDR1 reads SGHTA; CDR2 reads FQGNSA. V lost 5 bases to trimming and J lost 0 bases, with 22 bases between them. CDR3 coding DNA: TGTGCCAGCAGCCCTTGGGTGGGGGCCACTTCCATGAACACTGAAGCTTTCTTT. Its protein product is CASSPWVGATSMNTEAFF.

The chain carries TRBV7-2 and TRBJ1-2; the D gene is possibly TRBD1 (5 bases). V was clipped by 8 bases and J by 4 bases, with 17 bases between them. Germline-derived CDR1 and CDR2 are SGHTA and FQGNSA. The CDR3 loop spans 14 amino acids. The CDR3 sequence: CASGGAGASYGYTF. The CDR3 DNA reads TGTGCCAGCGGCGGGGCCGGTGCGAGCTATGGCTACACCTTC. Full variable domain (outside the CDR3, taken from reference TRBV7-2 and TRBJ1-2): GAGVSQSPSNKVTEKGKDVELRCDPISGHTALYWYRQSLGQGLEFLIYFQGNSAPDKSGLPSDRFSAERTGGSVSTLTIQRTQQEDSAVYLCASGGAGASYGYTFGSGTRLTVV.

The chain couples TRBV3-1 (or the pseudogene TRBV3-2) to TRBJ2-7; 12 nucleotides agree with TRBD2. CDR1 is LGHDT, CDR2 YNNKEL, per germline (reference sequence). The CDR3 sequence is 15 residues long. Losses at the gene ends were 0 bases for V and 5 bases for J; bases not matched to a gene: 2. CDR3 sequence: CASSQEGLAGDEQYF. CDR3 coding DNA: TGTGCCAGCAGCCAAGAGGGACTAGCGGGTGACGAGCAGTACTTC.

This chain joins TRBV4-2 and TRBJ2-7, with a possible D match to TRBD1 (6 bases). Trimming shortened V by 5 bases and J by 1 base, and 15 bases separated the two germline ends. The CDR3 consists of 15 residues. CDR1 is LGHNA and CDR2 is YNFKEQ in the germline V gene. The CDR3 reads CASSIGQQLSYEQYF. Written as DNA, the CDR3 is TGTGCCAGCAGCATTGGACAGCAACTATCCTACGAGCAGTACTTC.

The CDR3 coding sequence is TGTGCCACCAGCAGAGAGAGACACACTAACACCGGGGAGCTGTTTTTT. Translated: CATSRERHTNTGELFF. This chain links TRBV15 with TRBJ2-2, with D unresolved. Germline lookup yields CDR1 LNHNV and CDR2 YYDKDF (reference sequence). Trimming shortened V by 0 bases and J by 2 bases, and 10 bases separated the two germline ends. The CDR3 is 16 amino acids.

The rearrangement uses TRBV3-1 (or the pseudogene TRBV3-2) and TRBJ2-7; tentatively, D is TRBD2 (5 bases). Trimming removed 9 bases at V and 5 bases at J, with 23 bases between. This CDR3 is 15 amino acids long. Germline values: CDR1 LGHDT, CDR2 YNNKEL (reference sequence). The CDR3 reads CARTPSGRLFNEQYF. For the CDR3, the DNA is TGTGCCAGAACCCCCTCGGGAAGGCTGTTCAACGAGCAGTACTTC.

V gene TRBV11-3 combines with J gene TRBJ2-2; 9 bases align to TRBD2. Germline values: CDR1 SGHNT, CDR2 YENEEA. This CDR3 is 17 amino acids long. Unmatched junction bases numbered 11, after V lost 2 bases and J lost 7 bases. CDR3 region: CASSLIDWRGGIGELFF. The CDR3, as DNA: TGTGCCAGCAGCTTAATAGATTGGCGGGGGGGCATCGGGGAGCTGTTTTTT. The whole variable domain, filled in from reference TRBV11-3 and TRBJ2-2, reads EAGVVQSPRYKIIEKKQPVAFWCNPISGHNTLYWYLQNLGQGPELLIRYENEEAVDDSQLPKDRFSAERLKGVDSTLKIQPAELGDSAVYLCASSLIDWRGGIGELFFGEGSRLTVL.

The chain employs TRBV19 and TRBJ1-1; 9 positions agree with TRBD1. V lost 7 bases, J lost 4 bases, and 16 bases stayed unmatched. The CDR3 totals 17 residues. Germline V gives CDR1 LNHDA, CDR2 SQIVND (reference sequence). CDR3 loop: CASTVIRDRADLTEAFF. The CDR3 coding sequence is TGTGCCAGTACCGTCATACGGGACAGGGCGGATCTCACTGAAGCTTTCTTT.

V gene TRBV19 combines with J gene TRBJ1-5; perhaps TRBD1 as D (5 bases). Germline loops: CDR1 LNHDA, CDR2 SQIVND (reference sequence). This CDR3 has 14 amino acids. The V gene lost 4 bases and the J gene lost 5 bases, with 12 bases spanning the gap. The DNA for the CDR3 is TGTGCCAGTAGTACGCAGGGTATCGATCAGCCCCAGCATTTT. Protein: CASSTQGIDQPQHF.

CDR3 DNA: TGTGCCAGTAGTATCCTCACAGGTACTGGAAACACCATATATTTT. Amino acids: CASSILTGTGNTIYF. The chain employs TRBV19 and TRBJ1-3; possibly TRBD1 for D (5 bases). The germline V gene encodes CDR1 LNHDA and CDR2 SQIVND (reference sequence). With 3 bases removed from V and 2 bases from J, the gap between germline ends came to 11 bases. The CDR3 totals 15 residues.

The rearrangement uses TRBV5-4 and TRBJ2-5; 10 positions agree with TRBD1. V gave up 0 bases and J gave up 5 bases; unmatched junction bases: 1. The germline V gene has CDR1 SGHNT and CDR2 YYREEE (reference sequence). The CDR3 sequence is 14 residues long. CDR3 coding DNA: TGTGCCAGCAGCTTGGGGGGACAGGGGGAGACCCAGTACTTC. This encodes CASSLGGQGETQYF.

CDR3 residues: CASSVDSGGASGKNIQYF. The CDR3 DNA is TGTGCCAGCAGCGTAGATAGCGGGGGGGCTTCGGGCAAAAACATTCAGTACTTC. The V call is TRBV9, the J call TRBJ2-4; 11 nucleotides align to TRBD2. The CDR3 totals 18 residues. Trimming cost V 0 bases and J 3 bases; bases outside gene matches: 8. Looked up from germline, CDR1 is SGDLS and CDR2 is YYNGEE. Combining the CDR3 with reference TRBV9 and TRBJ2-4 gives the whole variable domain DSGVTQTPKHLITATGQRVTLRCSPRSGDLSVYWYQQSLDQGLQFLIQYYNGEERAKGNILERFSAQQFPDLHSELNLSSLELGDSALYFCASSVDSGGASGKNIQYFGAGTRLSVL.